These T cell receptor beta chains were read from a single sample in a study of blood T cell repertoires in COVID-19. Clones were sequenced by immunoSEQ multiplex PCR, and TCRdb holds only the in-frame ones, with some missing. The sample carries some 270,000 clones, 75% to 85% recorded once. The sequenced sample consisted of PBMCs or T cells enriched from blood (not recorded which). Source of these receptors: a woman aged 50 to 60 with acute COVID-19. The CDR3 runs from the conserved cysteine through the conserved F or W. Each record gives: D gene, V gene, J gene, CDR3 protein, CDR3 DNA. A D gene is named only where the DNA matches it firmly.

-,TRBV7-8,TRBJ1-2,CASSLEQVGYGYTF,TGTGCCAGCAGCTTAGAACAGGTTGGCTATGGCTACACCTTC
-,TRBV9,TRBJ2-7,CASSVYRESYEQYF,TGTGCCAGCAGCGTGTATCGGGAATCCTACGAGCAGTACTTC
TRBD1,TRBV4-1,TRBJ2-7,CASSQGGTGASSYEQYF,TGCGCCAGCAGCCAAGGGGGCACAGGGGCCAGCTCCTACGAGCAGTACTTC
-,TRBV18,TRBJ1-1,CASSQRQLEAFF,TGTGCCAGCTCACAACGACAGCTTGAAGCTTTCTTT
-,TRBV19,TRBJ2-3,CASSTDGLTDTQYF,TGTGCCAGTAGTACTGACGGACTCACAGATACGCAGTATTTT
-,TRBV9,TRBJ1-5,CASSQGGGNQPQHF,TGTGCCAGCAGCCAGGGTGGTGGCAATCAGCCCCAGCATTTT
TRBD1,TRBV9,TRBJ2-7,CASSGPGQEDEQYF,TGTGCCAGCAGCGGCCCGGGACAGGAGGACGAGCAGTACTTC
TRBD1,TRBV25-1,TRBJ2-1,CASSELEHRDRGRDEQFF,TGTGCCAGCAGTGAATTAGAACACCGGGACAGGGGGCGGGATGAGCAGTTCTTC
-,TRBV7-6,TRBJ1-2,CASSHPGNYGYTF,TGTGCCAGCAGTCACCCGGGAAACTATGGCTACACCTTC
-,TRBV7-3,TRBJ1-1,CASSLKVGAEAFF,TGTGCCAGCAGCTTAAAGGTGGGCGCTGAAGCTTTCTTT